The rows below give T cell receptor beta chains drawn from one sample of a study of blood T cell repertoires in COVID-19. TCRdb keeps only in-frame clones here, not all; method: immunoSEQ multiplex PCR. This sample carries about 200,000 clones, more than 75% of them seen once, and the ten largest clones take roughly 18%. Sequencing was done on a sample of peripheral blood. These receptors were obtained from a person between 70 and 80 years old with COVID-19, enrolled during active disease. Each CDR3 is given with its conserved first and last residue. The order of the fields is clone size, J gene, D gene, V gene, CDR3 protein, CDR3 DNA. The D gene is left open where the match is weak. A row's size may be missing; if present it is once, few, many or a size class.

size: -
J: TRBJ1-1
D: TRBD1
V: TRBV27
CDR3: CASRKQGLLTEAFF
DNA: TGTGCCAGCAGAAAACAGGGGCTCTTAACTGAAGCTTTCTTT

size: -
J: TRBJ1-5
D: TRBD1
V: TRBV7-2
CDR3: CASSPGQGKPQHF
DNA: TGTGCCAGCAGCCCGGGACAGGGGAAGCCCCAGCATTTT

size: -
J: TRBJ2-2
D: -
V: TRBV18
CDR3: CASSPDGQGYTGELFF
DNA: TGTGCCAGCTCACCAGACGGGCAGGGTTACACCGGGGAGCTGTTTTTT

size: -
J: TRBJ2-2
D: TRBD1
V: TRBV5-4
CDR3: CASSRQGLRTGELFF
DNA: TGTGCCAGCAGCCGACAGGGGTTGAGAACCGGGGAGCTGTTTTTT

size: -
J: TRBJ1-1
D: TRBD1
V: TRBV19
CDR3: CASRAGQGVPEAFF
DNA: TGTGCCAGTAGGGCCGGACAGGGGGTTCCTGAAGCTTTCTTT

size: -
J: TRBJ2-1
D: TRBD2
V: TRBV7-2
CDR3: CASSLEGAGGYNEQFF
DNA: TGTGCCAGCAGCTTAGAGGGAGCGGGAGGGTACAATGAGCAGTTCTTC

size: -
J: TRBJ1-2
D: -
V: TRBV7-3
CDR3: CASSFQGHGYTF
DNA: TGTGCCAGCAGCTTTCAGGGGCATGGCTACACCTTC

size: once
J: TRBJ2-2
D: TRBD2
V: TRBV19
CDR3: CASSIIGRWTGELFF
DNA: TGTGCCAGTAGTATTATCGGGAGGTGGACCGGGGAGCTGTTTTTT

size: -
J: TRBJ2-2
D: -
V: TRBV5-1
CDR3: CASRSGPNPGELFF
DNA: TGCGCCAGCAGGTCGGGTCCGAACCCCGGGGAGCTGTTTTTT

size: -
J: TRBJ2-7
D: -
V: TRBV4-3
CDR3: CASSQVGGGGLSYEQYF
DNA: TGCGCCAGCAGCCAAGTAGGAGGCGGGGGCCTTTCCTACGAGCAGTACTTC

size: few
J: TRBJ1-4
D: TRBD1
V: TRBV19
CDR3: CASSIRGWAGGNEKLFF
DNA: TGTGCCAGTAGTATACGAGGCTGGGCAGGGGGGAATGAAAAACTGTTTTTT

size: -
J: TRBJ1-1
D: -
V: TRBV3-1/TRBV3-2
CDR3: CASSQVGGNTEAFF
DNA: TGTGCCAGCAGCCAAGTCGGGGGGAACACTGAAGCTTTCTTT

size: -
J: TRBJ1-5
D: -
V: TRBV24-1
CDR3: CAAQRGGANQPQHF
DNA: TGTGCCGCGCAACGAGGGGGAGCCAATCAGCCCCAGCATTTT

size: -
J: TRBJ2-5
D: TRBD2
V: TRBV5-5
CDR3: CASSLRAGAWETQYF
DNA: TGTGCCAGCAGCTTAAGAGCGGGAGCGTGGGAGACCCAGTACTTC

size: -
J: TRBJ1-3
D: TRBD1
V: TRBV4-3
CDR3: CASSQGQGAFSGNTIYF
DNA: TGCGCCAGCAGCCAAGGACAGGGGGCTTTCTCTGGAAACACCATATATTTT

size: -
J: TRBJ1-5
D: -
V: TRBV6-5
CDR3: CASSHDRKLNQPQHF
DNA: TGTGCCAGCAGCCACGACAGAAAACTCAATCAGCCCCAGCATTTT

size: -
J: TRBJ2-4
D: TRBD2
V: TRBV7-6
CDR3: CASSLPSGAAKNIQYF
DNA: TGTGCCAGCAGCTTGCCCAGCGGGGCCGCCAAAAACATTCAGTACTTC

size: -
J: TRBJ2-7
D: -
V: TRBV20-1
CDR3: CSASLTTGTKAYEQYF
DNA: TGCAGTGCTAGTCTCACGACCGGGACAAAAGCCTACGAGCAGTACTTC

size: -
J: TRBJ1-3
D: -
V: TRBV28
CDR3: CASSLPGNRGNTIYF
DNA: TGTGCCAGCAGCCTCCCAGGGAATCGGGGAAACACCATATATTTT

size: -
J: TRBJ2-1
D: -
V: TRBV12-2
CDR3: CASRLVDRTNSNNEQFF
DNA: TGTGCAAGTCGCTTAGTTGACAGGACAAACAGCAACAATGAGCAGTTCTTC

size: -
J: TRBJ2-7
D: -
V: TRBV6-2/TRBV6-3
CDR3: CASSYYSYEQYF
DNA: TGTGCCAGCAGTTACTACTCTTACGAGCAGTACTTC

size: -
J: TRBJ1-4
D: -
V: TRBV7-2
CDR3: CASSRNRALREKLFF
DNA: TGTGCCAGCAGCCGTAACAGGGCACTAAGGGAAAAACTGTTTTTT

size: -
J: TRBJ2-7
D: -
V: TRBV4-2
CDR3: CASSQASGREGYEQYF
DNA: TGTGCCAGCAGCCAAGCTTCAGGCAGGGAAGGCTACGAGCAGTACTTC

size: few
J: TRBJ1-5
D: TRBD1
V: TRBV28
CDR3: CASSVQGGGVLHAQHF
DNA: TGTGCCAGCAGTGTACAGGGGGGGGGCGTTCTTCATGCCCAGCATTTT

size: few
J: TRBJ2-7
D: -
V: TRBV14
CDR3: CASSQRTVFSYEQYF
DNA: TGTGCCAGCAGCCAACGGACAGTATTTTCCTACGAGCAGTACTTC

size: -
J: TRBJ1-2
D: -
V: TRBV29-1
CDR3: CSVDGGIGGYTF
DNA: TGCAGCGTTGACGGCGGGATAGGAGGCTACACCTTC

size: -
J: TRBJ1-5
D: -
V: TRBV2
CDR3: CASSATPAQVNQPQHF
DNA: TGTGCCAGCAGTGCGACGCCCGCCCAGGTCAATCAGCCCCAGCATTTT

size: -
J: TRBJ2-7
D: -
V: TRBV12-2
CDR3: CASRLAAGGGPPVPYEQYF
DNA: TGTGCAAGTCGCTTAGCTGCGGGCGGGGGGCCACCCGTGCCATACGAGCAGTACTTC

size: -
J: TRBJ2-7
D: -
V: TRBV11-2
CDR3: CASSPYVGGSYEQYF
DNA: TGTGCCAGCAGCCCCTATGTAGGGGGTTCCTACGAGCAGTACTTC

size: -
J: TRBJ1-2
D: -
V: TRBV9
CDR3: CASSQGTNYGYTF
DNA: TGTGCCAGCTCCCAGGGAACTAACTATGGCTACACCTTC

size: few
J: TRBJ2-7
D: TRBD1
V: TRBV2
CDR3: CASIPATGLTYEQYF
DNA: TGTGCCAGCATTCCTGCGACAGGGCTTACCTACGAGCAGTACTTC

size: -
J: TRBJ1-1
D: TRBD1
V: TRBV12-3/TRBV12-4
CDR3: CASRTGATEAFF
DNA: TGTGCCAGCAGAACAGGGGCTACTGAAGCTTTCTTT

size: -
J: TRBJ2-5
D: -
V: TRBV5-5
CDR3: CASGTGHRGETQYF
DNA: TGTGCCTCCGGAACGGGACACCGGGGCGAGACCCAGTACTTC

size: medium-sized
J: TRBJ1-6
D: -
V: TRBV27
CDR3: CASRGTGTTSSPLHF
DNA: TGTGCCAGCAGGGGCACGGGGACAACAAGTTCACCCCTCCACTTT

size: -
J: TRBJ2-7
D: -
V: TRBV27
CDR3: CASSSYRSPLYEQYF
DNA: TGTGCCAGCAGTTCATACAGGAGTCCCCTCTACGAGCAGTACTTC

size: -
J: TRBJ2-5
D: -
V: TRBV9
CDR3: CASSVFEGRKETQYF
DNA: TGTGCCAGCAGCGTATTTGAGGGAAGGAAAGAGACCCAGTACTTC

size: -
J: TRBJ2-2
D: -
V: TRBV5-1
CDR3: CASSLDSTSTGELFF
DNA: TGCGCCAGCAGCTTGGACAGCACCAGCACCGGGGAGCTGTTTTTT

size: -
J: TRBJ1-2
D: TRBD1
V: TRBV2
CDR3: CASSPGQEATGYTF
DNA: TGTGCCAGCAGTCCCGGACAGGAAGCAACTGGCTACACCTTC

size: -
J: TRBJ2-2
D: -
V: TRBV27
CDR3: CASSFWLARGTGELFF
DNA: TGTGCCAGCAGTTTCTGGCTAGCGAGGGGCACCGGGGAGCTGTTTTTT

size: -
J: TRBJ1-6
D: -
V: TRBV4-1
CDR3: CASSQADGDYNSPLHF
DNA: TGCGCCAGCAGCCAAGCTGACGGGGACTATAATTCACCCCTCCACTTT

size: -
J: TRBJ1-1
D: -
V: TRBV7-2
CDR3: CASSINSNTEAFF
DNA: TGTGCCAGCTCTATTAACAGCAACACTGAAGCTTTCTTT

size: -
J: TRBJ1-6
D: -
V: TRBV2
CDR3: CASSEGRVRDNSPLHF
DNA: TGTGCCAGCAGTGAAGGAAGGGTCAGGGATAATTCACCCCTCCACTTT